This T cell receptor beta chain is drawn from a study of OX40 agonist ivuxolimab in advanced cancers. Overall study: Ivuxolimab was administered intravenously to patients at 0.01 to 10 mg/kg every 2 weeks.

As concerns this clone: Its target is unknown.

TCRdb's copy holds only in-frame clones and misses some; the assay was immunoSEQ multiplex PCR. The sample has 30,000 to 40,000 clones; around three quarters are singletons. The study's findings and limits: No determination was made of the antigen specificity of the expanded peripheral T cells. Among the lowest peripheral clonal expansion occurred in 0.1-3.0 mg/kg partial responders.

This CDR3 spans 16 amino acids. With V trimmed by 5 bases and J by 3 bases, 10 bases remained unmatched. Germline V CDR1 and CDR2: SGHTA, FQGNSA. Collection of blood occurred at baseline, at cycle 4 day 1, and at cycle 7 day 1. The TCR sequence derives from an adult with an advanced solid tumor such as melanoma, head and neck, liver or kidney cancer. The rearrangement uses TRBV7-2 and TRBJ2-5; 9 bases fit TRBD2. The input for sequencing was CD4+ or CD8+ T cells sorted from blood, taken in a trial of the OX40 agonist ivuxolimab. CDR3 residues: CASSQAGGGWEETQYF. For the CDR3, the DNA is TGTGCCAGCAGCCAAGCGGGGGGTGGATGGGAAGAGACCCAGTACTTC.